A single sample is the source of the 2 T cell receptor beta chains below, sequenced in a study of OX40 agonist ivuxolimab in advanced cancers. Sequencing used immunoSEQ multiplex PCR; TCRdb keeps in-frame clones, though not all of them. The table lists just over 50,000 clones, 88% of them singletons. The material was CD4+ or CD8+ T cells sorted from blood, obtained in a trial of the OX40 agonist ivuxolimab. These receptors were obtained from an adult with an advanced solid tumor such as melanoma, head and neck, liver or kidney cancer.

V usage is TRBV27 and J usage is TRBJ2-1, with a weak D call TRBD1 (6 bases). The V end lost 6 bases, the J end lost 6 bases, and 24 bases lay between the germline ends. The germline gives CDR1 MNHEY, CDR2 SMNVEV (reference sequence). The CDR3 is made up of 17 amino acids. CDR3 DNA: TGTGCCAGCAGCACAGGTGGGGGCAGGCGGTTGGGCAATGAGCAGTTCTTC. Residues: CASSTGGGRRLGNEQFF.

In the case of this clone: One end of the junction varies from germline; a read error may be responsible. Within the sample, other DNA sequences also encode this same CDR3. This rearrangement joins TRBV6-1 to TRBJ2-5, with TRBD1 matching over 9 bases. Germline CDR1 reads MNHNS; CDR2 reads SASEGT. There are 15 residues in the CDR3. CDR3 loop: CASSEKYRGRETQYF. In nucleotides, the CDR3 is TGCGCCAGCAGTGAAAAATACAGGGGGCGAGAGACCCAGTACTTC.